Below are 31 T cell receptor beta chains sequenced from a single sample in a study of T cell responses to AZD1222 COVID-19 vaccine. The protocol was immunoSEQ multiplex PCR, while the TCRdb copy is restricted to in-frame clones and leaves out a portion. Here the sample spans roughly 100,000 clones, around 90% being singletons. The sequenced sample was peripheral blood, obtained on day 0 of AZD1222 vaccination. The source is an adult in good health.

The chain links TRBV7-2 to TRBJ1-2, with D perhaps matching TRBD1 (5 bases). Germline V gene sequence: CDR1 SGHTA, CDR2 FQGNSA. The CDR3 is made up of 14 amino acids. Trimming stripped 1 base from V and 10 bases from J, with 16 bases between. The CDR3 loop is CASSLDGGPYHYTF. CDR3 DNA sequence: TGTGCCAGCAGCTTAGACGGGGGACCCTACCACTACACCTTC.

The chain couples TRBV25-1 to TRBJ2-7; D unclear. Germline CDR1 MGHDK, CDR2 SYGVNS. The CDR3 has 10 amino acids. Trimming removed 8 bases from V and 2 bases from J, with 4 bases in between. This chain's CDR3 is CASGTYEQYF. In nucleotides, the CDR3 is TGTGCCAGCGGGACCTACGAGCAGTACTTC.

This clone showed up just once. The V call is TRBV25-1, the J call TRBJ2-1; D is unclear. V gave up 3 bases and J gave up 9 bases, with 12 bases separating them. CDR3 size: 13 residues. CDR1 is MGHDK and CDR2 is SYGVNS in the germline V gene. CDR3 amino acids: CASSDHGYAEQFF. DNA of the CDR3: TGTGCCAGCAGTGATCACGGCTACGCTGAGCAGTTCTTC.

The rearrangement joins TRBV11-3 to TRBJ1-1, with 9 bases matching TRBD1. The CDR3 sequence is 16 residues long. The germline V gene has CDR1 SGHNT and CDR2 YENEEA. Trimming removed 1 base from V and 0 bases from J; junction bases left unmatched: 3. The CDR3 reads CASSLGGQGLNTEAFF. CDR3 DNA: TGTGCCAGCAGCTTAGGTGGACAGGGGCTGAACACTGAAGCTTTCTTT.

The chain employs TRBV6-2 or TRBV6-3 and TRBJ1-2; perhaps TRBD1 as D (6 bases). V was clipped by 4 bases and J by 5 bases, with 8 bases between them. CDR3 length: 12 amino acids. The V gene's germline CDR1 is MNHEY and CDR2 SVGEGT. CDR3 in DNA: TGTGCCAGCAGTTCCCAGGGGTATGGCTACACCTTC. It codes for CASSSQGYGYTF.

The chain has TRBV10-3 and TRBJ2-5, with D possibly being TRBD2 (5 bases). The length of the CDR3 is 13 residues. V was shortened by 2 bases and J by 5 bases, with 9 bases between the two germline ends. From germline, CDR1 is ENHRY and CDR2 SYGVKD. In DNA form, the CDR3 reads TGTGCCATCAGTGAGGCGGGTTGGGAGACCCAGTACTTC. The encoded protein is CAISEAGWETQYF.

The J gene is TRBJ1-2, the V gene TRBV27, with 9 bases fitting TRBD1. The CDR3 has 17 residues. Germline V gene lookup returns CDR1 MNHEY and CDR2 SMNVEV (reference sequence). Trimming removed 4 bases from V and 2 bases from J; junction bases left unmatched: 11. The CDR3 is CASSSRTGGPTNYGYTF. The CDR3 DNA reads TGTGCCAGCAGTTCGCGTACAGGGGGCCCTACCAACTATGGCTACACCTTC.

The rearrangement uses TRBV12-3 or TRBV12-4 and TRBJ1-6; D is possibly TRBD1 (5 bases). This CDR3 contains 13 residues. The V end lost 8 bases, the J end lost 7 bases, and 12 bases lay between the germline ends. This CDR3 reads CASSGPLNSPLHF. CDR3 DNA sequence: TGTGCCAGCTCGGGACCCTTGAATTCACCCCTCCACTTT.

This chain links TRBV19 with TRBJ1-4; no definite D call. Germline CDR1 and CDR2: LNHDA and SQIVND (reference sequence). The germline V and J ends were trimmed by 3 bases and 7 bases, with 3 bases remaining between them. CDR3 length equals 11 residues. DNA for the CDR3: TGTGCCAGTAGTATCCGTGAAAAACTGTTTTTT. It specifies CASSIREKLFF.

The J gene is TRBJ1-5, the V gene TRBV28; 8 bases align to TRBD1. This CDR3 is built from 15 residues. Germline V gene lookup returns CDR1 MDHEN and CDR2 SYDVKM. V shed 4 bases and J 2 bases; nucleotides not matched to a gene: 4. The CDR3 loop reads CASSSTGVGNQPQHF. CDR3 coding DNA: TGTGCCAGCAGTTCGACAGGGGTGGGCAATCAGCCCCAGCATTTT.

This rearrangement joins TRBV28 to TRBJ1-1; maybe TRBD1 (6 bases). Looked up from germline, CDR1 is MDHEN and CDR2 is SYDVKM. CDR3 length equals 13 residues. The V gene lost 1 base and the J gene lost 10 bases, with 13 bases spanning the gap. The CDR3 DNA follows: TGTGCCAGCAGTTTATACGGGGGGCTCGTAGCTTTCTTT. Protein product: CASSLYGGLVAFF. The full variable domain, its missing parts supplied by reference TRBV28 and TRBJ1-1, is DVKVTQSSRYLVKRTGEKVFLECVQDMDHENMFWYRQDPGLGLRLIYFSYDVKMKEKGDIPEGYSVSREKKERFSLILESASTNQTSMYLCASSLYGGLVAFFGQGTRLTVV.

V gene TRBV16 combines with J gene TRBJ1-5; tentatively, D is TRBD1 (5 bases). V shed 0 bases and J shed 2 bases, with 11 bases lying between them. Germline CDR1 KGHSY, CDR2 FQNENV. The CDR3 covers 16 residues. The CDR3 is CASSQSAPGGNQPQHF. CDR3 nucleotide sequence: TGTGCCAGCAGCCAATCGGCCCCGGGGGGCAATCAGCCCCAGCATTTT.

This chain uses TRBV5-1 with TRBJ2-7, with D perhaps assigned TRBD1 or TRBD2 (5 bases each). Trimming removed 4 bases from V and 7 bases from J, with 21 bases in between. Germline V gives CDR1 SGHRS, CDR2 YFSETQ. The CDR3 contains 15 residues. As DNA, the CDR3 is TGCGCCAGCAGCCCCACCGGGACCCCTTTGTCTGAGCAGTACTTC. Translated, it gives CASSPTGTPLSEQYF.

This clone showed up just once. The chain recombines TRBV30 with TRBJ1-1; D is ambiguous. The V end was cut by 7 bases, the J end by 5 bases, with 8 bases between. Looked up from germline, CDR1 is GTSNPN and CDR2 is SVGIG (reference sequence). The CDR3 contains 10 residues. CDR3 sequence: CALRGTEAFF. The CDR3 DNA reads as TGTGCCTTGAGAGGGACTGAAGCTTTCTTT.

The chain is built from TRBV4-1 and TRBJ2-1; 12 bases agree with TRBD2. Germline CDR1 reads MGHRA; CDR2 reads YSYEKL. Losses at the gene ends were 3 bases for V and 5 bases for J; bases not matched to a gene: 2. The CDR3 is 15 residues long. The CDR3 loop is CASSHRLAGDNEQFF. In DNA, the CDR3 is TGCGCCAGCAGCCACCGACTAGCGGGGGACAATGAGCAGTTCTTC.

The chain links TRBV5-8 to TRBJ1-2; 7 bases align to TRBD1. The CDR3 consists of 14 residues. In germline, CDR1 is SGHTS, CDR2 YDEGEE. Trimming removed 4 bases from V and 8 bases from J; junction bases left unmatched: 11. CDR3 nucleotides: TGTGCCAGCAGCACCCGACAGGGAGTGAAGGGCTACACCTTC. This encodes CASSTRQGVKGYTF.

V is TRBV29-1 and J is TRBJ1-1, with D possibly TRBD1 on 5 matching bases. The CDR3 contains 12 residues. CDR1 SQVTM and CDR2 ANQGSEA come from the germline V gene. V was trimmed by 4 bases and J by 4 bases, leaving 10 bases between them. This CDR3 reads CSVVRGITEAFF. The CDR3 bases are TGCAGCGTTGTTAGGGGCATCACTGAAGCTTTCTTT. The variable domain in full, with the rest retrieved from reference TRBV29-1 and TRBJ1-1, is SAVISQKPSRDICQRGTSLTIQCQVDSQVTMMFWYRQQPGQSLTLIATANQGSEATYESGFVIDKFPISRPNLTFSTLTVSNMSPEDSSIYLCSVVRGITEAFFGQGTRLTVV.

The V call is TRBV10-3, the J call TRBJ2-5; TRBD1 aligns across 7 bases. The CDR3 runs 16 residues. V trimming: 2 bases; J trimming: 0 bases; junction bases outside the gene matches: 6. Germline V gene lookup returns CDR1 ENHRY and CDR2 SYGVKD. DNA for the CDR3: TGTGCCATCAGTGAGCCAGGACAGGAAGACCAAGAGACCCAGTACTTC. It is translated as CAISEPGQEDQETQYF.

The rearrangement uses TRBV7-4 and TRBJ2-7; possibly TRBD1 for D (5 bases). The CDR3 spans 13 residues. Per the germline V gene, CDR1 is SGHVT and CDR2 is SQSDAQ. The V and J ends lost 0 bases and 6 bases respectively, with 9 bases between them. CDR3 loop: CASSLASRVEQYF. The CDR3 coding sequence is TGTGCCAGCAGCTTAGCAAGCAGGGTCGAGCAGTACTTC.

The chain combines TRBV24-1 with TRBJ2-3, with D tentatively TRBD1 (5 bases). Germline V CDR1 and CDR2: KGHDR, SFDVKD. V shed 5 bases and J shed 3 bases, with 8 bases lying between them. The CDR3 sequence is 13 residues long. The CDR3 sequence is CATSGSGTDTQYF. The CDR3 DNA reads TGTGCCACCAGTGGTTCAGGGACAGATACGCAGTATTTT.

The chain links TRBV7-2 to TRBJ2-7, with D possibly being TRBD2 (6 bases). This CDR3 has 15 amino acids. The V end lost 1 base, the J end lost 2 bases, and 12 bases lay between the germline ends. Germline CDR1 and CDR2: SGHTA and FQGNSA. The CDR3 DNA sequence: TGTGCCAGCAGCTTAGTTCCGGGGGAGGCCTACGAGCAGTACTTC. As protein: CASSLVPGEAYEQYF.

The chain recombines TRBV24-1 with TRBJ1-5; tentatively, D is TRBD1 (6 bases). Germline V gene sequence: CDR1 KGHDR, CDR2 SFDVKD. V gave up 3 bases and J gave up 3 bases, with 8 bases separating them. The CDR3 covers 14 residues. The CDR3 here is CATSDGGANQPQHF. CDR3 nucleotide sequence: TGTGCCACCAGTGATGGGGGCGCCAATCAGCCCCAGCATTTT.

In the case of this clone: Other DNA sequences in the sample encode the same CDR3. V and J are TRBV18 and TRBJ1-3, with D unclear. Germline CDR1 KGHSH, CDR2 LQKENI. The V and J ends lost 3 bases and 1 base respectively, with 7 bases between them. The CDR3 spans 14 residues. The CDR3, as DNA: TGTGCCAGCTCACCCACGGATTCTGGAAACACCATATATTTT. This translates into CASSPTDSGNTIYF.

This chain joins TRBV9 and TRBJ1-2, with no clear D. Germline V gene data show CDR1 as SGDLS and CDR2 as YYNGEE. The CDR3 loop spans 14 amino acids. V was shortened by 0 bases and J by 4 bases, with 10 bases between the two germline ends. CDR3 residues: CASSVAQAGYGYTF. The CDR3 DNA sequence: TGTGCCAGCAGCGTAGCTCAGGCAGGCTATGGCTACACCTTC.

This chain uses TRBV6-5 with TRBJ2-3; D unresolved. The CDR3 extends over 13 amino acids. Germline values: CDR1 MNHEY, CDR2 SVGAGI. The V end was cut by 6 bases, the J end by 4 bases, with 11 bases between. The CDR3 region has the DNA TGTGCCAGCAGCCCCCGTCGGCCAGATACGCAGTATTTT. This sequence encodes CASSPRRPDTQYF.

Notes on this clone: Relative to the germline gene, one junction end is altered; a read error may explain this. Here the CDR3 reads CASSIGQGAWGYTF. CDR3 DNA: TGTGCCAGTAGCATAGGACAGGGGGCTTGGGGCTACACCTTC. This sequence joins TRBV19 and TRBJ1-2; 11 bases align to TRBD1. The length of the CDR3 is 14 residues. Germline-derived CDR1 and CDR2 are LNHDA and SQIVND (reference sequence).

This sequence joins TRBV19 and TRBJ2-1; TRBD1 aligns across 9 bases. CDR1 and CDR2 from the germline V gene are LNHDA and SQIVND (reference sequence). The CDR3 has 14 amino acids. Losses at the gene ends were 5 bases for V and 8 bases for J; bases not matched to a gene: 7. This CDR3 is CASSDRGSWDEQFF. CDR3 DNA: TGTGCCAGTAGTGACAGGGGGTCCTGGGATGAGCAGTTCTTC. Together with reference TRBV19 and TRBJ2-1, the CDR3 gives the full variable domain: DGGITQSPKYLFRKEGQNVTLSCEQNLNHDAMYWYRQDPGQGLRLIYYSQIVNDFQKGDIAEGYSVSREKKESFPLTVTSAQKNPTAFYLCASSDRGSWDEQFFGPGTRLTVL.

Here the CDR3 reads CASSPGQPNTGELFF. DNA of the CDR3: TGTGCCAGCTCACCAGGGCAGCCGAACACCGGGGAGCTGTTTTTT. The chain has TRBV18 and TRBJ2-2; no clear D gene. V was cut by 2 bases and J by 0 bases, with 7 bases left in between. This CDR3 has 15 amino acids. Per the germline V gene, CDR1 is KGHSH and CDR2 is LQKENI. Variable domain in full (rest from reference TRBV18 and TRBJ2-2): NAGVMQNPRHLVRRRGQEARLRCSPMKGHSHVYWYRQLPEEGLKFMVYLQKENIIDESGMPKERFSAEFPKEGPSILRIQQVVRGDSAAYFCASSPGQPNTGELFFGEGSRLTVL.

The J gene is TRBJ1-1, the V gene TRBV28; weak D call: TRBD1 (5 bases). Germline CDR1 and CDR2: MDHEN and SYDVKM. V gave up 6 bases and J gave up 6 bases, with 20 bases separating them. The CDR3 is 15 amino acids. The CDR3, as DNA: TGTGCCAGCAGGCCATCCGGGACCCTGTGGGCTGAAGCTTTCTTT. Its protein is CASRPSGTLWAEAFF.

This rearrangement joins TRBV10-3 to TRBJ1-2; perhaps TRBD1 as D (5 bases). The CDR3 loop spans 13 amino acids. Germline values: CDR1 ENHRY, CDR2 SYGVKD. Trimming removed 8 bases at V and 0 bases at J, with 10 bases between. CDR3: CAIGTLTNYGYTF. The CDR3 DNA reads TGTGCCATCGGGACGCTAACTAACTATGGCTACACCTTC.

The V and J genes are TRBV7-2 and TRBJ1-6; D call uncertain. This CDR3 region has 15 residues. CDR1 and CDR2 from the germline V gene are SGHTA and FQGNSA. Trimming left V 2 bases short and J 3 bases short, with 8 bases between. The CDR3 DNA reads TGTGCCAGCAGCTTATTGTCCCACTATAATTCACCCCTCCACTTT. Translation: CASSLLSHYNSPLHF.